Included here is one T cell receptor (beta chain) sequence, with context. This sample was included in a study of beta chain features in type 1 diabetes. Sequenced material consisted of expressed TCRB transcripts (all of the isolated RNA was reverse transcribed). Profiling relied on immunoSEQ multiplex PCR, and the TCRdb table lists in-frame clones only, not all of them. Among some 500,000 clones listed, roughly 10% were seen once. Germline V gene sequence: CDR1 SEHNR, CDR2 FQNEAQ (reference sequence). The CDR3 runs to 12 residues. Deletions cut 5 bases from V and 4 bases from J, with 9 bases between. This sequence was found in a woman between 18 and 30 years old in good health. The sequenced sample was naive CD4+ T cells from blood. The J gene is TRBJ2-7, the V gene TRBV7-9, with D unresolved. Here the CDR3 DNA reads TGTGCCAGCAGCCCCGGAGCTTACGAGCAGTACTTC. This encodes CASSPGAYEQYF.